These 21 T cell receptor beta chains originate from one sample sequenced in a study of blood T cell repertoires in COVID-19. Profiling relied on immunoSEQ multiplex PCR, and the TCRdb table lists in-frame clones only, not all of them. The table has more than 100,000 clones, under 90% seen once. Sequenced input: peripheral blood. The receptors originated from a human donor in a cohort sampled during active or convalescent COVID-19.

This clone has only a few counts. The rearrangement joins TRBV6-5 to TRBJ2-7; 9 bases fit TRBD1. The CDR3 is 14 residues long. CDR1 is MNHEY, CDR2 SVGAGI, per germline. V shed 2 bases, J shed 3 bases, and the junction held 2 bases outside the gene matches. Written as DNA, the CDR3 is TGTGCCAGCAGTTACCTGGGACAGGGCTACGAGCAGTACTTC. Its translation: CASSYLGQGYEQYF.

J is TRBJ2-3 and V is TRBV9, with D tentatively TRBD2 (5 bases). Germline CDR1 is SGDLS and CDR2 is YYNGEE. With 3 bases removed from V and 0 bases from J, the gap between germline ends came to 11 bases. CDR3 length equals 15 residues. The CDR3 coding sequence is TGTGCCAGCAGCGGAGAGGGCGGGAGCACAGATACGCAGTATTTT. This translates into CASSGEGGSTDTQYF.

The rearrangement joins TRBV10-1 to TRBJ2-1; D remains ambiguous. Deletions cut 3 bases from V and 7 bases from J, with 10 bases between. Germline CDR1 and CDR2: WNHNN and SYGVQD (reference sequence). The length of the CDR3 is 13 residues. The DNA for the CDR3 is TGCGCCAGCAGTGATGGTGGCCTGAATGAGCAGTTCTTC. This sequence encodes CASSDGGLNEQFF.

J is TRBJ2-4 and V is TRBV28; 8 bases are a match to TRBD2. The CDR3 covers 15 residues. Per the germline V gene, CDR1 is MDHEN and CDR2 is SYDVKM. The ends lost 11 bases at V and 0 bases at J; junction bases unmatched: 9. The CDR3 protein is CAQHCGGIAKNIQYF. CDR3 in DNA: TGTGCCCAACACTGCGGGGGGATAGCCAAAAACATTCAGTACTTC.

This sequence joins TRBV14 and TRBJ2-7; 9 nucleotides match TRBD1. The V gene end was trimmed by 5 bases and the J gene end by 2 bases; junction bases not matched to a gene: 4. Looked up from germline, CDR1 is SGHDN and CDR2 is FVKESK. The CDR3 is 14 residues long. The CDR3 sequence is CASSAGQGPYEQYF. The CDR3 coding sequence is TGTGCCAGCAGCGCGGGACAGGGACCCTACGAGCAGTACTTC.

The chain uses TRBV5-6 and TRBJ1-2; maybe TRBD1 (5 bases). Germline V gene data show CDR1 as SGHDT and CDR2 as YYEEEE. V was clipped by 4 bases and J by 0 bases, with 10 bases between them. This CDR3 is built from 14 residues. CDR3 sequence (DNA): TGTGCCAGCAGCGTGACAGCCTCTAACTATGGCTACACCTTC. Its translation is CASSVTASNYGYTF.

The V call is TRBV11-3, the J call TRBJ1-2; possible D gene TRBD1, 5 bases. The CDR3 totals 14 residues. CDR1 is SGHNT, CDR2 YENEEA, per germline. V gave up 2 bases and J gave up 4 bases, with 11 bases separating them. The CDR3, as DNA: TGTGCCAGCAGCTTAAACCAGGGTGGCTATGGCTACACCTTC. It encodes CASSLNQGGYGYTF.

This clone was found once. The chain employs TRBV2 and TRBJ1-3; 7 positions agree with TRBD1. After removal of 6 bases from V and 2 bases from J, the junction contained 7 bases not matched to a gene. The CDR3 contains 15 residues. Per germline, CDR1 SNHLY and CDR2 FYNNEI. CDR3 residues: CASSPTGSAGNTIYF. The DNA for the CDR3 is TGTGCCAGCAGCCCGACAGGGAGTGCTGGAAACACCATATATTTT.

This clone was seen once. This sequence joins TRBV15 and TRBJ1-5; 8 nucleotides line up with TRBD1. The V gene's germline CDR1 is LNHNV and CDR2 YYDKDF (reference sequence). The CDR3 has 16 amino acids. Trimming took 0 bases from V and 8 from J; bases not matched to a gene: 9. As DNA, the CDR3 is TGTGCCACCAGCAGAGATGGCCCAGGGGGCGGAGAGCCCCAGCATTTT. As protein: CATSRDGPGGGEPQHF. The full variable domain, in which reference TRBV15 and TRBJ1-5 provide the parts outside the CDR3, is DAMVIQNPRYQVTQFGKPVTLSCSQTLNHNVMYWYQQKSSQAPKLLFHYYDKDFNNEADTPDNFQSRRPNTSFCFLDIRSPGLGDTAMYLCATSRDGPGGGEPQHFGDGTRLSIL.

This rearrangement joins TRBV5-6 to TRBJ1-1; 8 bases are a match to TRBD1. Germline loops: CDR1 SGHDT, CDR2 YYEEEE. There are 16 residues in the CDR3. V trimming: 0 bases; J trimming: 4 bases; junction bases outside the gene matches: 8. This CDR3 is CASSLVTPGGGTEAFF. CDR3 nucleotides: TGTGCCAGCAGCTTGGTTACCCCAGGGGGCGGCACTGAAGCTTTCTTT. Looking up the rest from reference TRBV5-6 and TRBJ1-1 gives the full variable domain: DAGVTQSPTHLIKTRGQQVTLRCSPKSGHDTVSWYQQALGQGPQFIFQYYEEEERQRGNFPDRFSGHQFPNYSSELNVNALLLGDSALYLCASSLVTPGGGTEAFFGQGTRLTVV.

The V gene is TRBV18, the J gene TRBJ2-1; D unclear. V dropped 3 bases and J dropped 8 bases, with 11 bases sitting between them. The length of the CDR3 is 13 residues. CDR1 is KGHSH and CDR2 is LQKENI in the germline V gene. The CDR3 DNA sequence: TGTGCCAGCTCACCTTCGGGTATCGATGAGCAGTTCTTC. It yields the protein CASSPSGIDEQFF.

In its sample, this clone ranks as large (0.1 to 1%). The chain couples TRBV6-5 to TRBJ2-1, with TRBD2 as a possible D gene (7 bases). The CDR3 consists of 13 residues. With 7 bases removed from V and 6 bases from J, the gap between germline ends came to 13 bases. The germline gives CDR1 MNHEY, CDR2 SVGAGI. CDR3 sequence reads: CASTGGGLNEQFF. CDR3 coding DNA: TGTGCCAGCACGGGGGGCGGGCTCAATGAGCAGTTCTTC.

DNA of the CDR3: TGCGCCAGCAGCCAAGTGGGACAGGGCTCTGAAAAACTGTTTTTT. It specifies CASSQVGQGSEKLFF. The chain carries TRBV4-1 and TRBJ1-4, with TRBD1 matching 9 bases. This CDR3 contains 15 residues. CDR1 and CDR2 from the germline V gene are MGHRA and YSYEKL. V dropped 1 base and J dropped 7; count of bases not matched to a gene: 4.

This chain connects TRBV2 to TRBJ2-2; 7 bases are a match to TRBD1. CDR3 length equals 15 residues. The V gene end was trimmed by 5 bases and the J gene end by 1 base; junction bases not matched to a gene: 4. Germline V gives CDR1 SNHLY, CDR2 FYNNEI. The CDR3 bases are TGTGCCAGCAGTTACAGGGGTCTGAACACCGGGGAGCTGTTTTTT. This translates into CASSYRGLNTGELFF.

This clone was seen a single time. The gene calls are TRBV11-3 and TRBJ1-1; D call uncertain. Germline V gene sequence: CDR1 SGHNT, CDR2 YENEEA. V shed 7 bases and J shed 3 bases, with 9 bases lying between them. The CDR3 totals 12 residues. This CDR3 is CASTPGDTEAFF. The CDR3 DNA reads TGTGCCAGCACCCCCGGGGACACTGAAGCTTTCTTT.

The J gene is TRBJ2-7, the V gene TRBV6-5, with TRBD2 matching 12 bases. The CDR3 length is 15 residues. CDR1 is MNHEY and CDR2 is SVGAGI in the germline V gene. The V segment lost 7 bases and the J segment 4 bases; nucleotides outside the gene matches: 8. CDR3 nucleotides: TGTGCCAGCATCAGGACTAGCGGGGTGTCATACGAGCAGTACTTC. It is translated as CASIRTSGVSYEQYF.

The chain combines TRBV7-9 with TRBJ1-1, with 8 bases aligning to TRBD1. Germline values: CDR1 SEHNR, CDR2 FQNEAQ (reference sequence). The CDR3 consists of 14 residues. Germline trimming cut 4 bases from V and 5 bases from J; bases unmatched to any gene: 6. As DNA, the CDR3 is TGTGCCAGCAGCTCTCGGACAGGGTGGACTGAAGCTTTCTTT. Protein: CASSSRTGWTEAFF.

This clone was seen just once. The chain is built from TRBV19 and TRBJ2-3; TRBD1 is a possible D gene (5 bases). The length of the CDR3 is 13 residues. V gave up 3 bases and J gave up 3 bases, with 7 bases separating them. CDR1 and CDR2 from the germline V gene are LNHDA and SQIVND (reference sequence). CDR3 DNA sequence: TGTGCCAGTAGTATTACAGGAACAGATACGCAGTATTTT. It translates to CASSITGTDTQYF. Full variable domain (rest looked up from reference TRBV19 and TRBJ2-3): DGGITQSPKYLFRKEGQNVTLSCEQNLNHDAMYWYRQDPGQGLRLIYYSQIVNDFQKGDIAEGYSVSREKKESFPLTVTSAQKNPTAFYLCASSITGTDTQYFGPGTRLTVL.

J is TRBJ1-2 and V is TRBV7-2; 9 bases agree with TRBD1. The germline gives CDR1 SGHTA, CDR2 FQGNSA. The CDR3 is made up of 13 amino acids. Losses at the gene ends were 5 bases for V and 6 bases for J; bases not matched to a gene: 4. CDR3 sequence reads: CASSRTGEDGYTF. CDR3 coding DNA: TGTGCCAGCAGCCGGACAGGGGAGGATGGCTACACCTTC. The full variable domain, rest sourced from reference TRBV7-2 and TRBJ1-2, is GAGVSQSPSNKVTEKGKDVELRCDPISGHTALYWYRQSLGQGLEFLIYFQGNSAPDKSGLPSDRFSAERTGGSVSTLTIQRTQQEDSAVYLCASSRTGEDGYTFGSGTRLTVV.

This sequence joins TRBV28 and TRBJ1-2; D might be TRBD1 (6 bases). V gave up 8 bases and J gave up 8 bases, with 18 bases separating them. This CDR3 has 13 residues. Germline values: CDR1 MDHEN, CDR2 SYDVKM. The CDR3 sequence is CASCSQGEEGYTF. The CDR3 DNA follows: TGTGCCAGCTGCTCACAGGGAGAGGAAGGCTACACCTTC.

The rearrangement joins TRBV18 to TRBJ2-7; 10 nucleotides match TRBD1. This CDR3 region has 16 residues. V lost 0 bases, J lost 7 bases, and 9 bases stayed unmatched. Germline CDR1 KGHSH, CDR2 LQKENI. Here the CDR3 reads CASSPPGQGSRGEQYF. In nucleotides, the CDR3 is TGTGCCAGCTCACCACCGGGACAGGGGAGCAGAGGGGAGCAGTACTTC. The variable domain in full, completed from reference TRBV18 and TRBJ2-7, reads NAGVMQNPRHLVRRRGQEARLRCSPMKGHSHVYWYRQLPEEGLKFMVYLQKENIIDESGMPKERFSAEFPKEGPSILRIQQVVRGDSAAYFCASSPPGQGSRGEQYFGPGTRLTVT.